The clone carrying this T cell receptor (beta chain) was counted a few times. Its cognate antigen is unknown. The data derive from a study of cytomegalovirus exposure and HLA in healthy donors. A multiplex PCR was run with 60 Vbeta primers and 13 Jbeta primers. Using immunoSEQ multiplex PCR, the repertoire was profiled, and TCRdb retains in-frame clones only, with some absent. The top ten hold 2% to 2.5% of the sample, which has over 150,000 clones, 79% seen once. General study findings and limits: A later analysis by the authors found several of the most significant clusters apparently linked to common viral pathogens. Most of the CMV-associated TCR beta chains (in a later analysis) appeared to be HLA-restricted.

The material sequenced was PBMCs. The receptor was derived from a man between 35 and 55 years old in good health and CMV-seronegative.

The CDR3 nucleotides are TGTGCCAGCTCGCCGGGACAGGGGTACCAGTACTTC. It yields the protein CASSPGQGYQYF. The chain combines TRBV18 with TRBJ2-5, with 10 positions matching TRBD1. CDR1 KGHSH and CDR2 LQKENI come from the germline V gene. This CDR3 region has 12 residues. V dropped 6 bases and J dropped 10; count of bases not matched to a gene: 5.